This T cell receptor beta chain emerged from a study of somatic mutations in cytotoxic T cells in rheumatoid arthritis. This clone was found once. Clones were sequenced by immunoSEQ multiplex PCR, and TCRdb holds only the in-frame ones, with some missing. This sample carries about 20,000 clones, around 83% of them seen once, and the ten largest clones take 18%. Trimming removed 5 bases from V and 2 bases from J, with 15 bases in between. CDR1 is SGHAT and CDR2 is FQDESV in the germline V gene (reference sequence). The CDR3 sequence is 15 residues long. The receptor was isolated from a woman aged 45-65 years in good health. The specimen was CD8+ T cells sorted from blood. V usage is TRBV11-1 and J usage is TRBJ1-1; D unresolved. CDR3 sequence reads: CASSPNSNPNTEAFF. The CDR3 region has the DNA TGTGCCAGCAGCCCAAACAGCAATCCTAACACTGAAGCTTTCTTT.